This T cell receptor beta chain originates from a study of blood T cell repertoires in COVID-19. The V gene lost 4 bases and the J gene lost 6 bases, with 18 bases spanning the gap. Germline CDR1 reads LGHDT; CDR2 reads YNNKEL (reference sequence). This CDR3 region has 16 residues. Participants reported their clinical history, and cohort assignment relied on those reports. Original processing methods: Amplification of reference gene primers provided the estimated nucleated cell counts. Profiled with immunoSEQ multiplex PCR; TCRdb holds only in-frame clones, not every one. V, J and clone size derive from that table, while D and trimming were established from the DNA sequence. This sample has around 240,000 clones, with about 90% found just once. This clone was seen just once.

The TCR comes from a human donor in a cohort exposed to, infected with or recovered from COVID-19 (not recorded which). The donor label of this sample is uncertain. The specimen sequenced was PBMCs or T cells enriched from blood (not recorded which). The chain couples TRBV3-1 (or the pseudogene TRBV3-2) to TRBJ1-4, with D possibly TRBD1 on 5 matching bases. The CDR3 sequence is CASSPYMGIRDEKLFF. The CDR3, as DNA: TGTGCCAGCAGCCCCTACATGGGGATCAGGGATGAAAAACTGTTTTTT.